The 10 T cell receptor beta chains below come from one sample, sequenced in a study of T cells after posttransplantation cyclophosphamide. Generated by immunoSEQ multiplex PCR, the TCRdb table keeps only in-frame clones and is missing some. This sample includes tens of thousands of clones with no singletons; its ten biggest clones take up approximately 4.8%. The source material was PBMCs. These receptors came from a woman in her twenties or thirties in good health and a related stem cell transplant donor.

The chain has TRBV5-4 and TRBJ2-5; 11 bases agree with TRBD2. Looked up from germline, CDR1 is SGHNT and CDR2 is YYREEE (reference sequence). Losses at the gene ends were 0 bases for V and 5 bases for J; bases not matched to a gene: 6. This CDR3 region has 16 residues. Here the CDR3 reads CASSLAASGGRETQYF. Written as DNA, the CDR3 is TGTGCCAGCAGCTTGGCAGCTAGCGGGGGGAGGGAGACCCAGTACTTC. The whole variable domain, filled in from reference TRBV5-4 and TRBJ2-5, reads ETGVTQSPTHLIKTRGQQVTLRCSSQSGHNTVSWYQQALGQGPQFIFQYYREEENGRGNFPPRFSGLQFPNYSSELNVNALELDDSALYLCASSLAASGGRETQYFGPGTRLLVL.

This clone occurred a few times. This chain joins TRBV28 and TRBJ1-4, with 7 bases aligning to TRBD1. This CDR3 is built from 13 residues. Germline V gene lookup returns CDR1 MDHEN and CDR2 SYDVKM. J gave up 8 bases and V 6 bases, and 6 bases lay outside the gene matches. Written as DNA, the CDR3 is TGTGCCAGCAGGCTGGGACAGTTGGAAAAACTGTTTTTT. This codes for CASRLGQLEKLFF. Using reference TRBV28 and TRBJ1-4 for the parts outside the CDR3, the full variable domain is DVKVTQSSRYLVKRTGEKVFLECVQDMDHENMFWYRQDPGLGLRLIYFSYDVKMKEKGDIPEGYSVSREKKERFSLILESASTNQTSMYLCASRLGQLEKLFFGSGTQLSVL.

The sample holds many counts of this clone. This chain connects TRBV12-3 or TRBV12-4 to TRBJ2-7, with 10 bases fitting TRBD1. CDR3 size: 14 residues. Trimming removed 3 bases from V and 7 bases from J; junction bases left unmatched: 6. CDR3 loop: CASSFGTGVGEQYF. The CDR3 DNA is TGTGCCAGCAGTTTTGGGACAGGGGTCGGGGAGCAGTACTTC.

This clone has ten or more counts. This chain connects TRBV12-3 or TRBV12-4 to TRBJ1-5, with D maybe TRBD1 (6 bases). V lost 6 bases, J lost 2 bases, and 8 bases lay in between. The CDR3 extends over 13 amino acids. The CDR3 DNA follows: TGTGCCAGCAGCCCAGGGGGCAATCAGCCCCAGCATTTT. Amino acids: CASSPGGNQPQHF.

The chain links TRBV5-4 to TRBJ2-5; 13 bases map to TRBD2. The CDR3 is made up of 17 amino acids. The V segment lost 4 bases and the J segment 1 base; nucleotides outside the gene matches: 7. Germline V gene sequence: CDR1 SGHNT, CDR2 YYREEE (reference sequence). CDR3 nucleotide sequence: TGTGCCAGCAGCCGGGATGGACTAGCGGGGGTCCAAGAGACCCAGTACTTC. Residues: CASSRDGLAGVQETQYF.

This clone was seen ten or more times. V gene TRBV7-9 combines with J gene TRBJ2-7; possible D gene TRBD2, 6 bases. CDR3 length equals 14 residues. Per the germline V gene, CDR1 is SEHNR and CDR2 is FQNEAQ (reference sequence). V lost 3 bases and J 3 bases, leaving 12 bases between the germline ends. In DNA, the CDR3 is TGTGCCAGCAGCTTCCCGGGGGTGCACTACGAGCAGTACTTC. This encodes CASSFPGVHYEQYF. The variable domain in full, with the rest retrieved from reference TRBV7-9 and TRBJ2-7, is DTGVSQNPRHKITKRGQNVTFRCDPISEHNRLYWYRQTLGQGPEFLTYFQNEAQLEKSRLLSDRFSAERPKGSFSTLEIQRTEQGDSAMYLCASSFPGVHYEQYFGPGTRLTVT.

This clone has just a few counts. The chain recombines TRBV19 with TRBJ1-1, with D maybe TRBD1 (5 bases). There are 14 residues in the CDR3. CDR1 is LNHDA, CDR2 SQIVND, per germline (reference sequence). The V end was cut by 6 bases, the J end by 3 bases, with 14 bases between. CDR3: CASSSGGFDTEAFF. The CDR3 coding sequence is TGTGCCAGTAGCAGCGGGGGTTTCGACACTGAAGCTTTCTTT.

The sample holds a few counts of this clone. V and J are TRBV7-8 and TRBJ2-5; tentative D call: TRBD1 (5 bases). Trimming took off 3 bases at V and 1 base at J, with 12 bases between the two ends. CDR3 length: 15 residues. Germline CDR1 SGHVS, CDR2 FQNEAQ. This CDR3 is CASSFTQGLQETQYF. CDR3 DNA: TGTGCCAGCAGCTTTACTCAGGGTCTCCAAGAGACCCAGTACTTC. Full variable domain (rest looked up from reference TRBV7-8 and TRBJ2-5): GAGVSQSPRYKVAKRGQDVALRCDPISGHVSLFWYQQALGQGPEFLTYFQNEAQLDKSGLPSDRFFAERPEGSVSTLKIQRTQQEDSAVYLCASSFTQGLQETQYFGPGTRLLVL.

The table lists this clone with many counts. This chain connects TRBV6-5 to TRBJ1-3, with 8 nucleotides matching TRBD1. The V segment lost 2 bases and the J segment 4 bases; nucleotides outside the gene matches: 7. CDR1 is MNHEY and CDR2 is SVGAGI in the germline V gene. The CDR3 totals 16 residues. The CDR3 DNA follows: TGTGCCAGCAGTTACGCCCGACAGGGGCGGGGAAACACCATATATTTT. Its protein product is CASSYARQGRGNTIYF.

This clone was detected many times. J is TRBJ1-5 and V is TRBV18; 7 bases match TRBD1. The CDR3 is 17 amino acids. After removal of 3 bases from V and 3 bases from J, the junction contained 11 bases not matched to a gene. CDR1 is KGHSH and CDR2 is LQKENI in the germline V gene. This CDR3 reads CASSPRGPGSNNQPQHF. For the CDR3, the DNA is TGTGCCAGCTCACCGAGGGGGCCTGGGAGTAACAATCAGCCCCAGCATTTT.